These T cell receptor beta chains were read from a single sample in a study of cytomegalovirus exposure and HLA in healthy donors. Method: immunoSEQ multiplex PCR; TCRdb's copy keeps in-frame clones and lacks some. This table has some 170,000 clones, 75% appearing once. The sample was PBMCs. The receptors derive from a woman between 45 and 65 years old in good health and CMV-seropositive. Both conserved end residues are part of each CDR3. Fields, in order: J gene, D gene, clone size, V gene, CDR3 protein, CDR3 DNA. A D gene is named only where the DNA matches it firmly. Some rows mark clone size as missing; the rest say once, few, many or name a class of expanded clone.

>TRBJ1-6|.|few|TRBV5-1
CASSVEEGSPLHF
TGCGCCAGCAGCGTTGAGGAGGGTTCACCCCTCCACTTT
>TRBJ1-2|.|few|TRBV9
CASSVSFRDGGVGYTF
TGTGCCAGCAGCGTTAGCTTTAGAGACGGGGGTGTCGGCTACACCTTC
>TRBJ2-7|.|.|TRBV7-2
CASSLVAASYEQYF
TGTGCCAGCAGCTTAGTAGCGGCATCCTACGAGCAGTACTTC
>TRBJ1-1|.|few|TRBV5-4
CASGYGAITEAFF
TGTGCCAGCGGTTATGGGGCGATAACTGAAGCTTTCTTT
>TRBJ1-2|.|.|TRBV6-1
CASSEVRYTNYGYTF
TGTGCCAGCAGTGAAGTCAGGTATACTAACTATGGCTACACCTTC
>TRBJ2-7|TRBD2|.|TRBV5-1
CASSRGGKQSYEQYF
TGCGCCAGCTCTCGGGGGGGGAAACAGTCCTACGAGCAGTACTTC
>TRBJ2-6|.|.|TRBV19
CASSMGGTGANVLTF
TGTGCCAGTAGTATGGGGGGAACCGGGGCCAACGTCCTGACTTTC
>TRBJ1-2|.|once|TRBV7-9
CASSPYIYGYTF
TGTGCCAGCAGCCCTTACATCTATGGCTACACCTTC
>TRBJ1-5|.|.|TRBV12-5
CASGDLLGAVGQPQHF
TGTGCTAGTGGTGACTTGCTAGGGGCGGTCGGTCAGCCCCAGCATTTT
>TRBJ2-7|TRBD2|.|TRBV5-1
CASSLGSRGLAGEHEQYF
TGCGCCAGCAGCTTGGGATCGCGCGGACTAGCGGGGGAGCACGAGCAGTACTTC
>TRBJ1-1|.|.|TRBV19
CASSIGVEAFF
TGTGCCAGTAGTATCGGGGTGGAAGCTTTCTTT
>TRBJ1-1|TRBD1|.|TRBV4-1
CASSQYGQGYTEAFF
TGCGCCAGCAGCCAATATGGACAGGGGTACACTGAAGCTTTCTTT
>TRBJ1-1|.|.|TRBV5-5
CASSLQGRRNTEAFF
TGTGCCAGCAGCTTGCAGGGCCGGAGGAACACTGAAGCTTTCTTT
>TRBJ2-1|TRBD2|.|TRBV9
CASSVAGAGGAVNEQFF
TGTGCCAGCAGCGTAGCTGGGGCGGGGGGGGCCGTCAATGAGCAGTTCTTC
>TRBJ2-3|TRBD2|.|TRBV18
CASSRISGGSTDTQYF
TGTGCCAGCTCACGGATTAGCGGGGGGAGCACAGATACGCAGTATTTT
>TRBJ2-3|TRBD2|.|TRBV6-5
CASSYAGLATDTQYF
TGTGCCAGCAGTTACGCCGGACTAGCCACAGATACGCAGTATTTT
>TRBJ2-1|.|.|TRBV5-1
CASSLRLSGNEQFF
TGCGCCAGCAGCTTGAGACTATCTGGCAATGAGCAGTTCTTC
>TRBJ2-2|.|.|TRBV12-5
CASGALARRYTGELFF
TGTGCTAGTGGCGCTCTAGCGCGTCGATACACCGGGGAGCTGTTTTTT
>TRBJ1-2|.|.|TRBV7-9
CASSGLNGKENYGYTF
TGTGCCAGCAGCGGTCTCAACGGGAAGGAAAACTATGGCTACACCTTC
>TRBJ2-7|.|.|TRBV7-9
CASSLGGRSYEQYF
TGTGCCAGCAGCTTAGGGGGCAGGTCCTACGAGCAGTACTTC
>TRBJ1-6|.|.|TRBV5-1
CASSPGQSLTLHF
TGCGCCAGCAGCCCTGGACAGTCGCTTACCCTCCACTTT
>TRBJ1-2|.|.|TRBV9
CASSAQTLDGYTF
TGTGCCAGCAGCGCCCAGACATTGGATGGCTACACCTTC
>TRBJ2-5|TRBD2|.|TRBV7-2
CASSSGRGGEQETQYF
TGTGCCAGCAGCTCGGGGCGGGGGGGAGAACAAGAGACCCAGTACTTC
>TRBJ2-7|.|.|TRBV2
CASRTTPYEQYF
TGTGCCAGCAGAACGACTCCGTACGAGCAGTACTTC
>TRBJ2-3|TRBD1|few|TRBV9
CASSSGQGHHFTDTQYF
TGTGCCAGCAGCAGCGGACAGGGCCATCACTTCACAGATACGCAGTATTTT
>TRBJ1-1|.|.|TRBV5-1
CASSPNTGGAAEAFF
TGCGCCAGCAGCCCAAACACGGGGGGGGCCGCTGAAGCTTTCTTT
>TRBJ1-2|TRBD1|.|TRBV2
CASRGGQGRAIYSNYGYTF
TGTGCCAGCAGGGGCGGACAGGGGCGCGCTATTTACTCTAACTATGGCTACACCTTC
>TRBJ2-7|TRBD2|.|TRBV2
CASSYSGEQYF
TGTGCCAGCAGCTATAGCGGGGAGCAGTACTTC
>TRBJ1-1|TRBD1|few|TRBV4-1
CASSQELYSGTGEAFF
TGCGCCAGCAGCCAAGAGCTTTACTCCGGGACAGGTGAAGCTTTCTTT
>TRBJ1-1|.|.|TRBV2
CASKRESDTEAFF
TGTGCCAGCAAAAGGGAGTCTGACACTGAAGCTTTCTTT
>TRBJ2-5|TRBD2|.|TRBV2
CATLRGLGETQYF
TGTGCCACCCTGCGGGGGTTAGGAGAGACCCAGTACTTC
>TRBJ1-5|.|.|TRBV18
CASSPQGTPNQPQHF
TGTGCCAGCTCACCGCAGGGAACCCCAAATCAGCCCCAGCATTTT
>TRBJ2-3|.|.|TRBV5-6
CASSAYTGPPDTQYF
TGTGCCAGCAGCGCCTATACAGGGCCCCCAGATACGCAGTATTTT
>TRBJ1-6|.|.|TRBV19
CASSISSGDNSPLHF
TGTGCCAGTAGTATATCGTCGGGGGATAATTCACCCCTCCACTTT
>TRBJ2-5|.|.|TRBV2
CASSRSVGETQYF
TGTGCCAGCAGTCGATCAGTTGGAGAGACCCAGTACTTC
>TRBJ2-7|TRBD2|.|TRBV7-8
CASSLEAGVSYEQYF
TGTGCCAGCAGCTTAGAAGCGGGGGTCTCCTACGAGCAGTACTTC
>TRBJ1-2|TRBD1|.|TRBV7-3
CASSPGQGYGYTF
TGTGCCAGCAGCCCAGGACAGGGCTATGGCTACACCTTC